This T cell receptor (beta chain) was captured by sequencing in a study of cytomegalovirus exposure and HLA in healthy donors. Background on the study: As released early, the data held 80 million to 90 million unique TCRs from HLA-typed donors.

Overall study results and limits: Cytomegalovirus status, reportedly, was diagnosed with high specificity and sensitivity by the classifier. The authors later found most CMV-associated TCR beta chains appeared HLA-restricted.

PCR was performed using 60 Vbeta and 13 Jbeta primers. This table comes from immunoSEQ multiplex PCR, and its TCRdb copy is limited to in-frame clones, with some not included. The sample yields 150,000 to 170,000 clones, around 75% seen once. A note on this clone: Its specificity is not known.

Germline V gene lookup returns CDR1 SGHDN and CDR2 FVKESK. The CDR3 contains 16 residues. V lost 4 bases and J lost 0; bases outside the gene matches: 2. The J gene is TRBJ1-6, the V gene TRBV14; 8 bases are shared with TRBD1. The TCR was taken from a man under 40 in good health and CMV-seropositive. Sequencing was performed on PBMCs. DNA of the CDR3: TGTGCCAGCAGCCGAACAGGGGGCTCCTATAATTCACCCCTCCACTTT. It translates to CASSRTGGSYNSPLHF.